The 26 T cell receptor beta chains reported below all come from one sample, sequenced in a study of OX40 agonist ivuxolimab in advanced cancers. The library was built by means of the immunoSEQ multiplex PCR assay. In its TCRdb copy, this immuneACCESS table keeps in-frame sequences only and misses some clones. Where compared with another copy, unresolved V genes explain less than half of these, and the others have no known cause. The sample records 91,000 or so clones, 86% of which are singletons. The ten largest clones capture around 2% of the sample. The source was CD4+ or CD8+ T cells sorted from blood, collected in a trial of the OX40 agonist ivuxolimab. The receptors come from an adult with an advanced solid tumor such as melanoma, head and neck, liver or kidney cancer.

The genes are TRBV18 and TRBJ2-3; 8 positions match TRBD1. The CDR3 contains 15 residues. Germline CDR1 KGHSH, CDR2 LQKENI. With V trimmed by 6 bases and J by 5 bases, 10 bases remained unmatched. CDR3 bases: TGTGCCAGCTCCAGGGACAGGTCCTTGGGAGATACGCAGTATTTT. Translation gives CASSRDRSLGDTQYF.

The chain carries TRBV10-3 and TRBJ2-2; 10 positions agree with TRBD1. Losses at the gene ends were 5 bases for V and 6 bases for J; bases not matched to a gene: 3. The CDR3 loop spans 14 amino acids. Germline V gives CDR1 ENHRY, CDR2 SYGVKD. The CDR3 spells CAISSGTGAGELFF. The CDR3 nucleotides are TGTGCCATCAGTTCCGGGACAGGGGCCGGGGAGCTGTTTTTT.

This clone appeared a single time. The J gene is TRBJ1-1, the V gene TRBV7-3; D is uncertain. The CDR3 is 13 residues long. The V and J ends lost 5 bases and 0 bases respectively, with 7 bases between them. Germline-derived CDR1 and CDR2 are SGHTA and FQGTGA. CDR3 sequence reads: CASSDSMNTEAFF. In DNA, the CDR3 is TGTGCCAGCAGCGATAGTATGAACACTGAAGCTTTCTTT.

The chain combines TRBV15 with TRBJ1-1; possible D gene TRBD1, 6 bases. The ends were cut back, 1 base at V and 1 base at J, with 10 bases in the middle. Germline assignment: CDR1 LNHNV and CDR2 YYDKDF (reference sequence). The CDR3 has 15 amino acids. Here the CDR3 DNA reads TGTGCCACCAGCAGAGTGGCAGGGGCGAACACTGAAGCTTTCTTT. Its protein product is CATSRVAGANTEAFF.

The chain carries TRBV11-2 and TRBJ2-5; 7 bases are a match to TRBD2. The V gene end was trimmed by 5 bases and the J gene end by 4 bases; junction bases not matched to a gene: 13. Germline CDR1 reads SGHAT; CDR2 reads FQNNGV. The CDR3 is made up of 16 amino acids. The DNA of the CDR3 is TGTGCCAGCAGCCAGCCAGTGGGAGGGCCAGGAGAGACCCAGTACTTC. Translated, it gives CASSQPVGGPGETQYF.

The chain couples TRBV28 to TRBJ1-3; maybe TRBD1 (5 bases). The CDR3 extends over 13 amino acids. V was cut by 7 bases and J by 4 bases, with 11 bases left in between. CDR1 and CDR2 from the germline V gene are MDHEN and SYDVKM. The CDR3 spells CASKIGAGNTIYF. In DNA, the CDR3 is TGTGCCAGCAAAATTGGGGCCGGAAACACCATATATTTT.

The chain couples TRBV9 to TRBJ2-7; no clear D gene. The CDR3 contains 16 residues. Looked up from germline, CDR1 is SGDLS and CDR2 is YYNGEE. V was clipped by 4 bases and J by 2 bases, with 19 bases between them. CDR3 in amino acids: CASSLSERPGPYEQYF. The CDR3, as DNA: TGTGCCAGCAGCCTCTCCGAGAGGCCAGGACCCTACGAGCAGTACTTC.

The rearrangement links TRBV5-1 to TRBJ2-7, with 13 bases identical to TRBD2. The CDR3 runs 17 residues. Per the germline V gene, CDR1 is SGHRS and CDR2 is YFSETQ. The V and J ends lost 4 bases and 5 bases, in that order; junction bases with no gene match: 12. CDR3 protein: CASSPLAGGPDVHEQYF. The CDR3 DNA reads as TGCGCCAGCAGCCCACTAGCGGGAGGGCCTGACGTGCACGAGCAGTACTTC.

The rearrangement uses TRBV4-1 and TRBJ2-5, with 11 bases aligning to TRBD2. Per germline, CDR1 MGHRA and CDR2 YSYEKL. Trimming at V came to 0 bases and at J to 5 bases, leaving 17 bases not matched to a gene. This CDR3 is built from 20 residues. DNA for the CDR3: TGCGCCAGCAGCCAAGATCGCCGGGGGCGGCTAGCGGGAGGTTGGGAGACCCAGTACTTC. Translated, it gives CASSQDRRGRLAGGWETQYF.

The V and J genes are TRBV7-3 and TRBJ2-1; D is perhaps TRBD2 (5 bases). The V and J ends lost 1 base and 5 bases respectively, with 21 bases between them. CDR3 length equals 18 residues. Germline V gives CDR1 SGHTA, CDR2 FQGTGA. The CDR3 nucleotides read TGTGCCAGCAGCTTAAGAATGACTCTGGGAGTCTCGGACAATGAGCAGTTCTTC. Residues: CASSLRMTLGVSDNEQFF.

The rearrangement joins TRBV20-1 to TRBJ1-1, with D maybe TRBD1 (5 bases). The CDR3 loop spans 11 amino acids. V lost 3 bases and J lost 7, with 9 bases in between. Germline assignment: CDR1 DFQATT and CDR2 SNEGSKA (reference sequence). The CDR3 loop reads CSARGEVEAFF. In DNA, the CDR3 is TGCAGTGCTAGGGGGGAGGTTGAAGCTTTCTTT.

J is TRBJ2-7 and V is TRBV5-4; 8 bases align to TRBD2. The CDR3 has 14 amino acids. The germline CDR1 and CDR2 sequences are SGHNT and YYREEE (reference sequence). The V gene end was trimmed by 7 bases and the J gene end by 1 base; junction bases not matched to a gene: 7. The CDR3 DNA reads as TGTGCCAGCTCTCCCGGGGGGGATTCCTACGAGCAGTACTTC. Translating it yields CASSPGGDSYEQYF. The whole variable domain, filled in from reference TRBV5-4 and TRBJ2-7, reads ETGVTQSPTHLIKTRGQQVTLRCSSQSGHNTVSWYQQALGQGPQFIFQYYREEENGRGNFPPRFSGLQFPNYSSELNVNALELDDSALYLCASSPGGDSYEQYFGPGTRLTVT.

The J gene is TRBJ2-1, the V gene TRBV5-6, with TRBD2 as a possible D gene (5 bases). V shed 10 bases and J shed 5 bases, with 16 bases lying between them. Germline loops: CDR1 SGHDT, CDR2 YYEEEE. The CDR3 loop spans 13 amino acids. The CDR3 protein is CAYKRARNNEQFF. The CDR3 DNA follows: TGTGCCTACAAGAGGGCCAGGAACAATGAGCAGTTCTTC.

The chain recombines TRBV7-9 with TRBJ2-7, with 8 bases that match TRBD2. CDR1 SEHNR and CDR2 FQNEAQ come from the germline V gene (reference sequence). The CDR3 sequence is 16 residues long. Trimming took 1 base from V and 3 from J; bases not matched to a gene: 8. DNA for the CDR3: TGTGCCAGCAGCTTAGAAATAGCGGGGAGCCACTACGAGCAGTACTTC. Its protein is CASSLEIAGSHYEQYF.

The genes are TRBV4-1 and TRBJ2-3, with no clear D. The germline V gene has CDR1 MGHRA and CDR2 YSYEKL. This CDR3 spans 16 amino acids. V lost 0 bases and J lost 3, with 13 bases in between. CDR3 nucleotide sequence: TGCGCCAGCAGCCAAGATCAGGCAGGCTATACAGATACGCAGTATTTT. This codes for CASSQDQAGYTDTQYF.

The chain carries TRBV7-2 and TRBJ2-3; the match to TRBD2 covers 9 bases. The V gene end was trimmed by 5 bases and the J gene end by 5 bases; junction bases not matched to a gene: 11. The CDR3 has 16 amino acids. CDR1 and CDR2 (germline): SGHTA, FQGNSA. The CDR3 sequence: CASSPGTSLGGDTQYF. The CDR3 bases are TGTGCCAGCAGCCCCGGGACTAGCCTTGGAGGAGATACGCAGTATTTT.

The rearrangement links TRBV5-1 to TRBJ1-1; 9 positions agree with TRBD1. The CDR3 length is 14 residues. V gave up 3 bases and J gave up 3 bases; unmatched junction bases: 3. The germline CDR1 and CDR2 sequences are SGHRS and YFSETQ. CDR3 sequence: CASSSTGGYTEAFF. CDR3 nucleotides: TGCGCCAGCAGCTCGACAGGGGGGTACACTGAAGCTTTCTTT. The whole variable domain, remainder taken from reference TRBV5-1 and TRBJ1-1, is KAGVTQTPRYLIKTRGQQVTLSCSPISGHRSVSWYQQTPGQGLQFLFEYFSETQRNKGNFPGRFSGRQFSNSRSEMNVSTLELGDSALYLCASSSTGGYTEAFFGQGTRLTVV.

Regarding this clone: This CDR3 is also generated by other DNA sequences in the sample. The chain uses TRBV27 and TRBJ2-7; TRBD1 agrees at 7 bases. CDR1 and CDR2 (germline): MNHEY, SMNVEV (reference sequence). CDR3 size: 13 residues. The J segment lost 1 base and the V segment lost 6 bases, leaving 3 bases of the junction unmatched. In DNA form, the CDR3 reads TGTGCCAGCAGGCGACAGGGATCCTACGAGCAGTACTTC. This gives the protein CASRRQGSYEQYF.

The CDR3 loop is CASHLQGHDYEQYF. CDR3 nucleotide sequence: TGTGCCAGCCATCTTCAGGGACACGACTACGAGCAGTACTTC. This chain joins TRBV27 and TRBJ2-7; TRBD1 is a possible D gene (6 bases). Germline assignment: CDR1 MNHEY and CDR2 SMNVEV (reference sequence). Between the trimmed V and J ends, which lost 8 bases and 3 bases, there was a span of 17 bases. The length of the CDR3 is 14 residues.

CDR3: CASSRQGSTGELFF. DNA of the CDR3: TGTGCCAGCAGCCGACAGGGGAGCACCGGGGAGCTGTTTTTT. V is TRBV9 and J is TRBJ2-2; 8 bases line up with TRBD1. The CDR3 contains 14 residues. V lost 4 bases to trimming and J lost 4 bases; unmatched junction nucleotides: 3. Germline values: CDR1 SGDLS, CDR2 YYNGEE.

This chain links TRBV5-1 with TRBJ2-3; 7 bases are shared with TRBD2. Germline V CDR1 and CDR2: SGHRS, YFSETQ. V lost 3 bases to trimming and J lost 6 bases; unmatched junction nucleotides: 7. CDR3 size: 14 residues. CDR3 coding DNA: TGCGCCAGCAGCTCCACAGCGGGATCTGATACGCAGTATTTT. Amino acids: CASSSTAGSDTQYF.

This chain links TRBV5-6 with TRBJ2-1; D is undetermined. The V gene lost 1 base and the J gene lost 6 bases, with 5 bases spanning the gap. Germline CDR1 reads SGHDT; CDR2 reads YYEEEE. CDR3 length: 12 residues. The CDR3, as DNA: TGTGCCAGCAGCTTGATCACCAATGAGCAGTTCTTC. As protein: CASSLITNEQFF. The full variable domain, rest sourced from reference TRBV5-6 and TRBJ2-1, is DAGVTQSPTHLIKTRGQQVTLRCSPKSGHDTVSWYQQALGQGPQFIFQYYEEEERQRGNFPDRFSGHQFPNYSSELNVNALLLGDSALYLCASSLITNEQFFGPGTRLTVL.

This clone came up once. The chain joins TRBV7-2 to TRBJ2-1, with D unresolved. This CDR3 comprises 13 residues. V gave up 5 bases and J gave up 7 bases, with 12 bases separating them. The germline V gene encodes CDR1 SGHTA and CDR2 FQGNSA. CDR3 sequence (DNA): TGTGCCAGCAGCCCGACTTCTCCTAATGAGCAGTTCTTC. Encoded protein: CASSPTSPNEQFF.

The chain joins TRBV7-9 to TRBJ2-5, with TRBD2 identical over 7 bases. The CDR3 consists of 15 residues. V gave up 1 base and J gave up 3 bases; unmatched junction bases: 5. Germline CDR1 SEHNR, CDR2 FQNEAQ (reference sequence). CDR3 DNA sequence: TGTGCCAGCAGCTTAGTTTCCCGGGGGGAAGAGACCCAGTACTTC. Amino acid sequence: CASSLVSRGEETQYF.

This clone is judged medium-sized. The rearrangement joins TRBV4-2 to TRBJ2-2, with 9 positions matching TRBD2. The germline gives CDR1 LGHNA, CDR2 YNFKEQ. J gave up 5 bases and V 0 bases, and 10 bases lay outside the gene matches. The CDR3 spans 18 residues. The CDR3 loop reads CASSQDLASGASTGELFF. The CDR3, as DNA: TGTGCCAGCAGCCAAGACTTGGCTAGCGGGGCGAGTACCGGGGAGCTGTTTTTT.

J is TRBJ2-1 and V is TRBV6-5; D gene unclear. Trimming removed 0 bases from V and 7 bases from J, with 4 bases in between. Germline-derived CDR1 and CDR2 are MNHEY and SVGAGI. The CDR3 totals 12 residues. CDR3 sequence (DNA): TGTGCCAGCAGTTACTCCCTGAATGAGCAGTTCTTC. This sequence encodes CASSYSLNEQFF.